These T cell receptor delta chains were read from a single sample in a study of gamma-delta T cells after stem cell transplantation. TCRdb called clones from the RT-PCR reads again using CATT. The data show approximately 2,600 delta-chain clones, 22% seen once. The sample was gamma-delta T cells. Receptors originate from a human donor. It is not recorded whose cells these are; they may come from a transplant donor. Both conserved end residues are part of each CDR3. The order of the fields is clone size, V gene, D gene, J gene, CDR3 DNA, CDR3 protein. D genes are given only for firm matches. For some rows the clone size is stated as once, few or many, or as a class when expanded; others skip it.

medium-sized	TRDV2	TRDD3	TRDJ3	TGTGCCTGTGACACCTTGTACTGGGGGAACCCCCCAACCTGGGACACCCGACAGATGTTTTTC	CACDTLYWGNPPTWDTRQMFF
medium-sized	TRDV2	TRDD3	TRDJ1	TGTGCCTGTGACCGATTACTTCCTACCTCACTGGGGGATACGGATGGCGATAAACTCATCTTT	CACDRLLPTSLGDTDGDKLIF
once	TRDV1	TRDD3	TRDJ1	TGTGCTCTTGGCTCCGGCCTCCCCATACACTGGGGGATACGCGACACCGATAAACTCATCTTT	CALGSGLPIHWGIRDTDKLIF
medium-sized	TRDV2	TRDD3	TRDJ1	TGTGCCTGTGATAACCTAGCTGGGGGCTCCCGAGACACCGATAAACTCATCTTT	CACDNLAGGSRDTDKLIF
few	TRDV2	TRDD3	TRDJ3	TGTGCCTGTGACACCTTACTGGGGACCGGAACCTCCTGGGACACCCGACAGATGTTTTTC	CACDTLLGTGTSWDTRQMFF
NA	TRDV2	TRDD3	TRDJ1	TGTGCCTGTGAACCCCTACTGGGGGATTCTCCGGCCGATAAACTCATCTTT	CACEPLLGDSPADKLIF
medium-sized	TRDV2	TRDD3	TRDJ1	TGTGCCTGTGACAACTTGGGGGATACGTCCGATAAACTCATCTTT	CACDNLGDTSDKLIF
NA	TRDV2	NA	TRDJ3	TGTGCCTGTGACACCGTGGGGGGGTCCAGCTCCTGGGACACCCGACAGATGTTTTTC	CACDTVGGSSSWDTRQMFF
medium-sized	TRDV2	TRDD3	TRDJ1	TGTGCCTGTGACCCCGTTAATACTGGGGGATACACCGATAAACTCATCTTT	CACDPVNTGGYTDKLIF
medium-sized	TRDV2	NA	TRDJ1	TGTGCCTGTGACCCATTGGACAAGTACACCGATAAACTCATCTTT	CACDPLDKYTDKLIF
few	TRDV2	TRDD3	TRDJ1	TGTGCCTGTGACAATACTGGGGGACCAAGCTCCACCGATAAACTCATCTTT	CACDNTGGPSSTDKLIF
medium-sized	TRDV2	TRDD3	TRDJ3	TGTGCCTGTGTCCCCTGGGGGAACGAACGGTCCTGGGACACCCGACAGATGTTTTTC	CACVPWGNERSWDTRQMFF